Following are 18 T cell receptor beta chains from one sample sequenced in a study of cytotoxic CD8 clonotypes in ibrutinib-treated CLL. Sequencing was performed with immunoSEQ multiplex PCR; in TCRdb, only in-frame clones are kept and a portion is missing. The table has some 46,000 clones, over 60% seen once. The source was PBMCs, collected after 12 months of ibrutinib treatment. The receptors derive from a human donor with chronic lymphocytic leukemia.

The V and J genes are TRBV29-1 and TRBJ1-1; D uncertain. Trimming stripped 2 bases from V and 2 bases from J, with 3 bases between. CDR1 SQVTM and CDR2 ANQGSEA come from the germline V gene. This CDR3 contains 11 residues. The DNA of the CDR3 is TGCAGCGTTGAAACCAACACTGAAGCTTTCTTT. Amino acid sequence: CSVETNTEAFF.

The rearrangement uses TRBV29-1 and TRBJ1-2; D gene ambiguous. Deletions cut 3 bases from V and 0 bases from J, with 11 bases between. Germline V lookup: CDR1 SQVTM, CDR2 ANQGSEA. There are 14 residues in the CDR3. The CDR3, as DNA: TGCAGCGTTGACCGGGCAGCAGCTAACTATGGCTACACCTTC. Residues: CSVDRAAANYGYTF.

V is TRBV7-6 and J is TRBJ2-7, with D perhaps TRBD1 or TRBD2 (5 bases each). The germline V gene encodes CDR1 SGHVS and CDR2 FNYEAQ. CDR3 length: 13 amino acids. Trimming cost V 5 bases and J 1 base, with 9 bases left between them. The CDR3, as DNA: TGTGCCAGCAGCCGGGACGAGTCCTACGAGCAGTACTTC. Encoded protein: CASSRDESYEQYF.

The V and J genes are TRBV19 and TRBJ2-7; D gene uncertain. Trimming left V 1 base short and J 2 bases short, with 9 bases between. Germline V gene lookup returns CDR1 LNHDA and CDR2 SQIVND (reference sequence). The CDR3 contains 14 residues. The CDR3 nucleotides read TGTGCCAGTAGTATAGCGAATGGCCCCTACGAGCAGTACTTC. Encoded protein: CASSIANGPYEQYF.

V usage is TRBV7-2 and J usage is TRBJ2-2, with D tentatively TRBD2 (6 bases). The CDR3 extends over 13 amino acids. The V and J ends lost 5 bases and 4 bases respectively, with 8 bases between them. Per the germline V gene, CDR1 is SGHTA and CDR2 is FQGNSA. CDR3 sequence: CASSGGATGELFF. The CDR3 nucleotides are TGTGCCAGCAGCGGAGGGGCCACCGGGGAGCTGTTTTTT.

The sample holds a few counts of this clone. This chain connects TRBV4-3 to TRBJ1-1; D possibly corresponds to TRBD1 (5 bases). CDR3 length: 15 residues. V lost 0 bases to trimming and J lost 6 bases, with 14 bases between them. Germline CDR1 reads LGHNA; CDR2 reads YSLEER. The CDR3 sequence: CASSQDSGGSAEAFF. The CDR3 bases are TGCGCCAGCAGCCAAGATTCTGGGGGGAGCGCTGAAGCTTTCTTT.

This chain joins TRBV9 and TRBJ2-2, with D possibly matching TRBD2 (5 bases). The CDR3 consists of 15 residues. The V gene's germline CDR1 is SGDLS and CDR2 YYNGEE. V lost 0 bases and J lost 5, with 11 bases in between. DNA for the CDR3: TGTGCCAGCAGCGTAGGTGGGAGCAGTACCGGGGAGCTGTTTTTT. Protein: CASSVGGSSTGELFF.

This CDR3 reads CASSQGRNYEQYF. CDR3 in DNA: TGCGCCAGCAGCCAGGGAAGAAACTACGAGCAGTACTTC. This sequence joins TRBV4-3 and TRBJ2-7; the D is unclear. The V end was cut by 3 bases, the J end by 3 bases, with 9 bases between. The germline CDR1 and CDR2 sequences are LGHNA and YSLEER. This CDR3 is 13 amino acids long.

The chain is built from TRBV30 and TRBJ1-4; perhaps TRBD1 as D (6 bases). CDR3 size: 13 residues. Germline-derived CDR1 and CDR2 are GTSNPN and SVGIG (reference sequence). V was cut by 5 bases and J by 5 bases, with 12 bases left in between. The DNA of the CDR3 is TGTGCCTGGGGCTGGACAGACAATGAAAAACTGTTTTTT. Protein product: CAWGWTDNEKLFF.

This clone was seen only a few times. This chain uses TRBV21-1 with TRBJ1-3; the table's D call, TRBD1, was not checked against the DNA. TRBV21-1 is noted as a pseudogene. This CDR3 contains 20 residues. CDR3 nucleotides: TGTGCCAGCAGCAAAGGGGAGACGGTTTTATGGGGGCGAGAAGGAAACACCATATATTTT. It is translated as CASSKGETVLWGREGNTIYF.

This chain joins TRBV9 and TRBJ1-2, with TRBD1 identical over 11 bases. CDR1 SGDLS and CDR2 YYNGEE come from the germline V gene. The V and J ends lost 3 bases and 8 bases, in that order; junction bases with no gene match: 6. This CDR3 region has 14 residues. This CDR3 reads CASSAGQGVEGYTF. In DNA, the CDR3 is TGTGCCAGCAGCGCGGGACAGGGGGTAGAGGGCTACACCTTC.

The chain recombines TRBV28 with TRBJ2-1; TRBD2 is a possible D gene (6 bases). The CDR3 loop spans 17 amino acids. Germline lookup yields CDR1 MDHEN and CDR2 SYDVKM. Trimming took 5 bases from V and 3 from J, leaving 20 bases between them. The CDR3 here is CASSPPSAGTFYNEQFF. In DNA form, the CDR3 reads TGTGCCAGCAGTCCCCCCTCCGCGGGGACGTTCTACAATGAGCAGTTCTTC.

J is TRBJ2-3 and V is TRBV7-2; D may be TRBD1 (5 bases). Trimming pared 5 bases from V and 0 bases from J, leaving 18 bases between. This CDR3 is built from 17 residues. CDR1 is SGHTA and CDR2 is FQGNSA in the germline V gene. As DNA, the CDR3 is TGTGCCAGCAGCCAACCCCTCCGGACAACTAGCACAGATACGCAGTATTTT. It codes for CASSQPLRTTSTDTQYF.

This chain uses TRBV2 with TRBJ1-4, with D perhaps TRBD1 (6 bases). This CDR3 contains 16 residues. The V end was cut by 6 bases, the J end by 3 bases, with 17 bases between. The germline gives CDR1 SNHLY, CDR2 FYNNEI. In DNA, the CDR3 is TGTGCCAGCAGCTCAAGCAGGGGTAGACCTAATGAAAAACTGTTTTTT. Amino acids: CASSSSRGRPNEKLFF.

J is TRBJ1-4 and V is TRBV19; the match to TRBD1 covers 8 bases. The CDR3 sequence is 17 residues long. CDR1 is LNHDA, CDR2 SQIVND, per germline (reference sequence). With V trimmed by 5 bases and J by 7 bases, 15 bases remained unmatched. The DNA for the CDR3 is TGTGCCAGTAGTCGTCGTGTGGACAGGGCGGTGAGTGAAAAACTGTTTTTT. Its protein product is CASSRRVDRAVSEKLFF.

The chain uses TRBV30 and TRBJ2-1; D is unclear. V was shortened by 3 bases and J by 9 bases, with 15 bases between the two germline ends. Germline values: CDR1 GTSNPN, CDR2 SVGIG (reference sequence). This CDR3 contains 13 residues. As DNA, the CDR3 is TGTGCCTGGAGAAATCACAGATCCGGTGAGCAGTTCTTC. Protein sequence: CAWRNHRSGEQFF. The variable domain in full, with the rest retrieved from reference TRBV30 and TRBJ2-1, is SQTIHQWPATLVQPVGSPLSLECTVEGTSNPNLYWYRQAAGRGLQLLFYSVGIGQISSEVPQNLSASRPQDRQFILSSKKLLLSDSGFYLCAWRNHRSGEQFFGPGTRLTVL.

This chain links TRBV11-2 with TRBJ1-2, with D maybe TRBD1 (6 bases). CDR3 length equals 15 residues. Trimming removed 5 bases at V and 8 bases at J, with 21 bases between. Germline V gene lookup returns CDR1 SGHAT and CDR2 FQNNGV. CDR3 amino acids: CASSLRQALSEGYTF. In DNA form, the CDR3 reads TGTGCCAGCAGCCTCCGACAGGCCCTCTCGGAAGGCTACACCTTC.

The rearrangement uses TRBV5-4 and TRBJ2-1, with D perhaps given as TRBD1 or TRBD2 (6 bases each). Per germline, CDR1 SGHNT and CDR2 YYREEE (reference sequence). This CDR3 comprises 14 residues. Trimming left V 5 bases short and J 6 bases short, with 15 bases between. CDR3 DNA: TGTGCCAGCAGTCCCGGACCGGGGGCCAATGAGCAGTTCTTC. It encodes CASSPGPGANEQFF.